A single sample is the source of the 27 T cell receptor beta chains below, sequenced in a study of PD-1 blockade in classical Hodgkin lymphoma. Brentuximab vedotin exposure varied among the patients, all of whom had relapsed after autologous stem cell transplantation. TCRdb's table, derived via immunoSEQ multiplex PCR, lists solely in-frame clones and lacks some. This sample yields more than 13,000 clones, of which about 73% are seen a single time; about 26% belongs to the top ten. The source material was peripheral blood mononuclear cells (PBMCs), sampled before the second cycle of nivolumab. These receptors originate from a human donor with classical Hodgkin lymphoma.

This chain connects TRBV11-2 to TRBJ2-7; no clear D gene. Germline V gene sequence: CDR1 SGHAT, CDR2 FQNNGV. Trimming removed 4 bases from V and 10 bases from J, with 14 bases in between. The CDR3 has 12 residues. The CDR3 coding sequence is TGTGCCAGCAGCTATACCGTGGGATATCAGTACTTC. Translation: CASSYTVGYQYF.

The gene calls are TRBV6-7 and TRBJ1-2; D unclear. TRBV6-7 has ORF status, its function being uncertain. This CDR3 has 14 residues. Trimming shortened V by 7 bases and J by 2 bases, and 14 bases separated the two germline ends. As DNA, the CDR3 is TGTGCCAGCAAATCCCGATTGGTGAACTATGGCTACACCTTC. Translated: CASKSRLVNYGYTF.

This chain connects TRBV5-6 to TRBJ1-1; 7 positions match TRBD1. V lost 1 base, J lost 2 bases, and 2 bases stayed unmatched. Germline V gives CDR1 SGHDT, CDR2 YYEEEE. CDR3 size: 14 residues. The CDR3 bases are TGTGCCAGCAGCTTGAGGACAGGAAACACTGAAGCTTTCTTT. Protein product: CASSLRTGNTEAFF. The whole variable domain, filled in from reference TRBV5-6 and TRBJ1-1, reads DAGVTQSPTHLIKTRGQQVTLRCSPKSGHDTVSWYQQALGQGPQFIFQYYEEEERQRGNFPDRFSGHQFPNYSSELNVNALLLGDSALYLCASSLRTGNTEAFFGQGTRLTVV.

This clone appeared a few times. The chain links TRBV7-8 to TRBJ2-1; D uncertain. V shed 1 base and J shed 7 bases, with 5 bases lying between them. CDR1 and CDR2 from the germline V gene are SGHVS and FQNEAQ. This CDR3 region has 12 residues. The CDR3 spells CASSLGINEQFF. The DNA for the CDR3 is TGTGCCAGCAGCTTAGGAATTAATGAGCAGTTCTTC.

The V gene is TRBV5-1, the J gene TRBJ2-7, with D possibly being TRBD1 or TRBD2 (6 bases each). V lost 4 bases and J lost 1, with 12 bases in between. This CDR3 is 14 amino acids long. Per the germline V gene, CDR1 is SGHRS and CDR2 is YFSETQ. This chain's CDR3 is CASSLGGSSYEQYF. CDR3 in DNA: TGCGCCAGCAGCCTCGGGGGCAGTTCCTACGAGCAGTACTTC.

This clone occurred a few times. The J gene is TRBJ1-2, the V gene TRBV4-3, with D tentatively TRBD1 (6 bases). The ends were cut back, 0 bases at V and 4 bases at J, with 12 bases in the middle. Germline assignment: CDR1 LGHNA and CDR2 YSLEER. The CDR3 spans 15 residues. CDR3 loop: CASSQDRGHVYGYTF. The CDR3 bases are TGCGCCAGCAGCCAAGATCGGGGACACGTCTATGGCTACACCTTC.

The chain joins TRBV10-3 to TRBJ1-3; 7 nucleotides match TRBD1. Germline V gene lookup returns CDR1 ENHRY and CDR2 SYGVKD. The length of the CDR3 is 18 residues. Unmatched junction bases numbered 18, after V lost 10 bases and J lost 0 bases. CDR3 loop: CATQPIFGTDLSGNTIYF. The CDR3, as DNA: TGTGCCACCCAACCCATTTTCGGGACAGACCTCTCTGGAAACACCATATATTTT.

This clone came up a few times. The rearrangement uses TRBV25-1 and TRBJ1-1; 7 nucleotides line up with TRBD1. Trimming cost V 1 base and J 0 bases; bases outside gene matches: 5. The CDR3 consists of 16 residues. Germline assignment: CDR1 MGHDK and CDR2 SYGVNS. DNA of the CDR3: TGTGCCAGCAGTGAATGGGACAGCCTACTGAACACTGAAGCTTTCTTT. Its translation: CASSEWDSLLNTEAFF. Drawing the rest from reference TRBV25-1 and TRBJ1-1, the complete variable domain is EADIYQTPRYLVIGTGKKITLECSQTMGHDKMYWYQQDPGMELHLIHYSYGVNSTEKGDLSSESTVSRIRTEHFPLTLESARPSHTSQYLCASSEWDSLLNTEAFFGQGTRLTVV.

This clone has only one observation. The V gene is TRBV28, the J gene TRBJ1-6; TRBD1 matches 7 bases. Per the germline V gene, CDR1 is MDHEN and CDR2 is SYDVKM. CDR3 size: 14 residues. The trim removed 7 bases at V and 7 bases at J, leaving 7 bases unmatched. Written as DNA, the CDR3 is TGTGCCAGCACATACTGGGACAGAAATTCACCCCTCCACTTT. This encodes CASTYWDRNSPLHF.

A word on this clone: A read error may account for a junction end that differs from germline. The chain links TRBV4-2 to TRBJ1-2; D gene unclear. The CDR3 consists of 11 residues. Germline lookup yields CDR1 LGHNA and CDR2 YNFKEQ. The CDR3 loop is CASSQGGRVEF. The CDR3 nucleotides read TGTGCCAGCAGCCAAGGAGGGAGGGTAGAGTTC.

This clone appeared a few times. The J gene is TRBJ2-5, the V gene TRBV4-1; 11 nucleotides match TRBD2. After removal of 1 base from V and 5 bases from J, the junction contained 6 bases not matched to a gene. The CDR3 is made up of 16 amino acids. Per the germline V gene, CDR1 is MGHRA and CDR2 is YSYEKL. In DNA form, the CDR3 reads TGCGCCAGCAGCCAAGGGGTAGCGGGGGGGCCGGAGACCCAGTACTTC. Translation: CASSQGVAGGPETQYF.

This rearrangement joins TRBV11-2 to TRBJ2-3; D may match TRBD1 or TRBD2 (5 bases each). The CDR3 loop spans 15 amino acids. Germline CDR1 and CDR2: SGHAT and FQNNGV. V was cut by 3 bases and J by 3 bases, with 13 bases left in between. CDR3 DNA sequence: TGTGCCAGCAGCTTTACGGGGACGGGGACAGATACGCAGTATTTT. It yields the protein CASSFTGTGTDTQYF.

CDR3 amino acids: CASSSGQTHGYTF. CDR3 DNA sequence: TGTGCCAGCAGCTCCGGACAGACTCATGGCTACACCTTC. The chain carries TRBV9 and TRBJ1-2; tentatively, D is TRBD1 (6 bases). This CDR3 spans 13 amino acids. Germline V lookup: CDR1 SGDLS, CDR2 YYNGEE. Trimming removed 4 bases from V and 6 bases from J, with 13 bases in between.

V and J are TRBV11-2 and TRBJ2-3; no clear D. Trimming took off 1 base at V and 3 bases at J, with 8 bases between the two ends. Germline values: CDR1 SGHAT, CDR2 FQNNGV. The CDR3 runs 14 residues. The CDR3 here is CASSLGHGTDTQYF. CDR3 DNA: TGTGCCAGCAGCTTAGGGCACGGAACAGATACGCAGTATTTT.

The table lists this clone with a count of one. The J gene is TRBJ2-7, the V gene TRBV27, with D unclear. This CDR3 contains 13 residues. Germline V gives CDR1 MNHEY, CDR2 SMNVEV (reference sequence). V was shortened by 2 bases and J by 2 bases, with 7 bases between the two germline ends. In nucleotides, the CDR3 is TGTGCCAGCAGTTTAAGGGATGCCTACGAGCAGTACTTC. It specifies CASSLRDAYEQYF.

V and J are TRBV19 and TRBJ1-4; 10 bases agree with TRBD1. CDR3 length equals 16 residues. Germline-derived CDR1 and CDR2 are LNHDA and SQIVND (reference sequence). Trimming cost V 8 bases and J 8 bases; bases outside gene matches: 14. In DNA form, the CDR3 reads TGTGCCAGTTCACCCCATCCGGGACAGGGGCCCGAAAAACTGTTTTTT. It encodes CASSPHPGQGPEKLFF.

This clone was found once. V gene TRBV7-2 combines with J gene TRBJ2-7; D uncertain. The CDR3 runs 12 residues. Trimming shortened V by 5 bases and J by 5 bases, and 10 bases separated the two germline ends. The V gene's germline CDR1 is SGHTA and CDR2 FQGNSA. The CDR3 sequence: CASSPPQDEQYF. The CDR3 nucleotides read TGTGCCAGCAGCCCTCCGCAAGACGAGCAGTACTTC.

The chain uses TRBV10-2 and TRBJ1-1; the D gene is possibly TRBD1 (6 bases). This CDR3 region has 14 residues. Germline V gene data show CDR1 as WSHSY and CDR2 as SAAADI. V shed 3 bases and J shed 4 bases, with 12 bases lying between them. The CDR3 loop is CASSDQGRVTEAFF. In DNA, the CDR3 is TGCGCCAGCAGTGACCAGGGGCGCGTCACTGAAGCTTTCTTT.

The chain combines TRBV5-1 with TRBJ1-2; no firm D call. Germline-derived CDR1 and CDR2 are SGHRS and YFSETQ. The germline V and J ends were trimmed by 0 bases and 7 bases, with 31 bases remaining between them. CDR3 length equals 20 residues. CDR3 protein: CASSLVRVGQMGYEVRGYTF. The DNA of the CDR3 is TGCGCCAGCAGCTTGGTTCGGGTCGGTCAAATGGGATATGAGGTCCGTGGCTACACCTTC.

V gene TRBV7-9 combines with J gene TRBJ1-3; possible D gene TRBD1, 5 bases. V lost 3 bases, J lost 0 bases, and 12 bases lay in between. The V gene's germline CDR1 is SEHNR and CDR2 FQNEAQ (reference sequence). The CDR3 totals 16 residues. The CDR3 sequence is CASSFSGALSGNTIYF. The CDR3 DNA sequence: TGTGCCAGCAGCTTTTCTGGGGCCCTCTCTGGAAACACCATATATTTT. Supplemented by reference TRBV7-9 and TRBJ1-3, the full variable domain reads DTGVSQNPRHKITKRGQNVTFRCDPISEHNRLYWYRQTLGQGPEFLTYFQNEAQLEKSRLLSDRFSAERPKGSFSTLEIQRTEQGDSAMYLCASSFSGALSGNTIYFGEGSWLTVV.

The table lists this clone with a few counts. The CDR3 region is CASSLGTGYGYTF. Here the CDR3 DNA reads TGTGCCAGCAGCTTAGGGACAGGGTATGGCTACACCTTC. J is TRBJ1-2 and V is TRBV5-5, with 9 bases that match TRBD1. The junction had 1 base not matched to a gene; V was cut back by 2 bases and J by 5 bases. This CDR3 has 13 amino acids. Per germline, CDR1 SGHKS and CDR2 YYEKEE (reference sequence).

Comment on this clone: An end of the junction differs from the germline gene, which may be a read error. Other DNA sequences in the sample encode the same CDR3. The chain couples TRBV6-5 to TRBJ1-4, with unresolved D. CDR1 is MNHEY and CDR2 is SVGAGI in the germline V gene. The CDR3 runs 13 residues. The chain's CDR3 is CASSYSGSEKLFF. The CDR3 bases are TGTGCCAGCAGTTACTCTGGGAGTGAAAAACTATTTTTT.

This clone rates as hyperexpanded. The rearrangement joins TRBV7-3 to TRBJ1-2; possible D gene TRBD1, 5 bases. Per germline, CDR1 SGHTA and CDR2 FQGTGA. The CDR3 has 15 residues. The V gene lost 1 base and the J gene lost 4 bases, with 13 bases spanning the gap. The CDR3 loop reads CASSLNGALAYGYTF. The CDR3 DNA reads TGTGCCAGCAGCTTAAATGGGGCCCTGGCCTATGGCTACACCTTC.

The rearrangement uses TRBV6-6 and TRBJ2-5; possibly TRBD2 for D (5 bases). Trimming pared 7 bases from V and 5 bases from J, leaving 8 bases between. CDR3 size: 11 residues. CDR1 is MNHNY and CDR2 is SVGAGI in the germline V gene (reference sequence). CDR3: CASTLAETQYF. For the CDR3, the DNA is TGTGCCAGCACCTTAGCGGAGACCCAGTACTTC.

V is TRBV14 and J is TRBJ2-7, with D maybe TRBD1 (5 bases). Germline V CDR1 and CDR2: SGHDN, FVKESK. CDR3 length: 15 residues. Between the trimmed V and J ends, which lost 2 bases and 6 bases, there was a span of 17 bases. The CDR3 spells CASSQMLLGAGEQYF. The CDR3 nucleotides are TGTGCCAGCAGCCAAATGCTCCTTGGGGCCGGCGAGCAGTACTTC.

The V call is TRBV7-2, the J call TRBJ2-3; 10 nucleotides agree with TRBD1. The CDR3 contains 16 residues. Germline CDR1 SGHTA, CDR2 FQGNSA. V dropped 3 bases and J dropped 2; count of bases not matched to a gene: 5. The CDR3: CASSFVGQGITDTQYF. The DNA of the CDR3 is TGTGCCAGCAGCTTTGTGGGACAGGGGATCACAGATACGCAGTATTTT.

The V gene is TRBV9, the J gene TRBJ2-2; D gene unclear. V was trimmed by 3 bases and J by 2 bases, leaving 23 bases between them. Germline V lookup: CDR1 SGDLS, CDR2 YYNGEE. The CDR3 has 19 amino acids. The CDR3 protein is CASSARDSRSLPNTGELFF. The CDR3 DNA reads as TGTGCCAGCAGCGCCCGAGACTCCCGCAGTCTCCCCAACACCGGGGAGCTGTTTTTT.